This T cell receptor (beta chain) was sequenced in a study of identical twins. Whole-study results and caveats: Among beta out-of-frame sequences, excess sharing between twins appeared weaker.

Through template switching, a universal primer site was introduced, and the cDNA contained unique molecular identifiers. TCRdb recomputed calls from the 5' RACE reads with MiXCR, one row per CDR3 protein. The repertoire consists of fewer than 250,000 distinct CDR3 sequences, with 15% to 20% occurring once and the leading ten covering 35% to 50%. Regarding this clonotype: As yet, its antigen is unknown.

Healthy Caucasian donors formed the entire cohort. This sample was shared with a second study, whose subject was T cells expressing NK-cell markers. From that report: Also leading the CD3+CD56-NKG2C+ fraction in a handful of donors were these clonotypes.

The sequenced material came from CD8+ T cells sorted from blood. The clonotype was recovered from a woman between 18 and 29 years old in good health.

CDR3 sequence: CASRTGIAGVWGEQFF. The CDR3 DNA reads as TGTGCCAGCAGGACTGGGATAGCGGGAGTCTGGGGTGAGCAGTTCTTC. J is TRBJ2-1 and V is TRBV6-2 or TRBV6-3, with 9 bases lining up with TRBD2. V gave up 6 bases and J gave up 9 bases; unmatched junction bases: 15. The CDR3 covers 16 residues. CDR1 is MNHEY and CDR2 is SVGEGT in the germline V gene.